The entry below gives a single T cell receptor beta chain sequence along with its context. What this receptor recognizes is not known. Per-base qualities were not stored, and no clone one base away is much larger. V is cut by 6 bases and J by 5 bases, and the space between the germline ends is 16 bases. CDR1 and CDR2 are drawn from the germline V gene: MNHEY, SVGAGI. Taken from cysteine to phenylalanine, the CDR3 has 14 residues. Of the read, only the CDR3 DNA is kept; its 42 bases are in frame from base 1. This entry is derived from a study of shared clonotypes between healthy human individuals (dated by TCRdb to the early 2020s). At the level of the whole study: The cohort included three men and a couple of women between 18 and 49 years of age. Between about 0.85 and 9.5 billion PBMCs per donor were obtained by leukapheresis. For each donor, CD4 naive and CD4 memory were each given three plates, CD8 naive was given two plates, and CD8 memory was given one plate. To increase sequencing depth and limit assay-specific biases, different laboratories used diverse techniques to prepare libraries and sequence TCR repertoires. To estimate repertoire size and how much clonotypes are shared between individuals, the study performed deep sequencing of blood TCR repertoires from a handful of healthy adults. Points the paper makes about the study in general: Compared with non-shared clonotypes, clonotypes shared by all four sorted-subset donors had higher generation probabilities. Pairwise subsampling indicated that sequencing depth was expected to affect the degree of clonotype sharing among donors. Sampling was restricted to blood, and TCR repertoires in tissue are likely to differ from TCR repertoires in blood. Even with the large sequencing depth, rarefaction of the sorted-subset datasets indicated that sequencing was incomplete. Approximately 4.8% of naive CD4, 3.5% of naive CD8, 2.3% of memory CD4, and 0.4% of memory CD8 clonotypes were shared across several donors. The genetic and exposure-history diversity represented was limited by the small number of donors. Estimated clonotype richness was generally larger for naive than for memory subsets.

The donors were healthy, HIV-negative adults who had no recently reported acute infections or vaccinations. Every donor was a Caucasian adult living in Nashville, Tennessee, USA. CD4+ T cells were enriched through magnetic negative selection, after which naive cells were positively selected on CD45RA and the remaining negative fraction served as the memory subset. After blood collection by leukapheresis, PBMCs were isolated using Ficoll-Histopaque density gradient centrifugation and then cryopreserved in the vapor phase of liquid nitrogen. Purity and quantity of every magnetically sorted T cell population were checked by analytical flow cytometry. From each sorted fraction, genomic DNA was isolated and quantified by UV absorbance on a Nanodrop 2000c. TCR CDR3 regions were amplified from genomic DNA by multiplex PCR using the deep immunoSEQ assay. Extracted genomic DNA from each cell subset was spread evenly across all wells of several immunoSEQ 96-well plates, with each plate serving as a replicate. Each replicate PCR for sorted subsets received roughly 0.2 ug genomic DNA, equal to tens of thousands of T cell genomes. The purified libraries were quantified using a Qubit 3.0 fluorometer, sized with a Bioanalyzer 2100, and then quantified again using the KAPA Library Quantification kit. A separate single-read 150-cycle Illumina NextSeq 550 flow cell was used to sequence each immunoSEQ 96-well plate. Per the authors' processing: Because the immunoSEQ output included only junctional sequences and no quality scores, the filtering could not be the same as the filtering used for full-length reads. Sequences were annotated with PyIR, a Python wrapper for IgBLAST v1.9, using IMGT germline references to assign V/J genes and CDR3. Reads with weak V/J assignments (E-value above 1e-6), missing CDR3, stop codons, out-of-frame junctions, or ambiguous translated residues were removed. V3J clonotypes were defined as sequences sharing an identical inferred V gene, J gene, and CDR3 amino acid sequence. To compute the percentage overlap between repertoires, the number of shared unique clonotypes was divided by the size of the smaller repertoire. Richness of each repertoire was evaluated using RTK rarefaction, the Chao1 estimator, and Recon v2.1 estimates of unobserved clonotypes. Generation probabilities for all TCRbeta clonotypes obtained by the gDNA method from four donors were computed using OLGA. Imported from immuneACCESS, the table was reduced by TCRdb to in-frame sequences with V and J called. These copies leave out some clones; in studies compared against another copy, an unresolved V gene accounts for under half, and the cause of the remainder is not known. The V and J calls and clone size come from that table; D and trimming were worked out from the DNA. This sample holds 2,500,000 or so clones; roughly 92% were observed only once. Jointly, the top ten make up roughly 0.34% of the sample.

What was sequenced was naive CD4+ T cells from PBMCs. This specimen's cell subset or site label, per the study, means: CD45RA+ positively selected. The rearranged chain carries TRBV6-5 and TRBJ2-5; no D gene call is confident. This TCR was recovered from a man aged 18 to 29 in good health. Some clones in this sample may be carry-over from other donors' samples. The CDR3 protein: CASSRDLKQETQYF. The DNA sequence follows: TGTGCCAGCAGCCGCGACTTAAAGCAGGAGACCCAGTACTTC.